A selection of T cell receptor beta chains follows, all from one sample in a study of shared clonotypes between healthy human individuals. The repertoire was sequenced with immunoSEQ multiplex PCR; TCRdb's copy has only in-frame clones and lacks some. This repertoire shows some 2,000,000 clones, approximately 94% found once; its top ten account for 1% to 1.3%. The source material was naive CD8+ T cells sorted from blood. Receptor source: a man aged 18 to 29 in good health. CDR3s include the opening cysteine and the closing phenylalanine or tryptophan.

>TRBV6-1|TRBJ2-6|16
CASSAWTGAGANVLTF
>TRBV11-2|TRBJ2-5|15
CASSFRQGKGETQYF
>TRBV6-1|TRBJ1-1|15
CASSVSGSMNTEAFF
>TRBV2|TRBJ2-2|15
CASTEPGSNTGELFF
>TRBV10-3|TRBJ2-7|15
CAISEGGLANYEQYF
>TRBV7-9|TRBJ2-5|14
CASSRAGGLETQYF
>TRBV19|TRBJ2-3|14
CASSGTASTDTQYF
>TRBV5-6|TRBJ1-2|14
CASVEQTGAGGYTF
>TRBV10-3|TRBJ2-3|14
CAISEAGTTDTQYF
>TRBV7-9|TRBJ2-7|12
CASSQDSYEQYF